These T cell receptor beta chains were read from a single sample in a study of blood T cells in healthy people across ages. TCRdb re-derived calls from the 5' RACE reads in MiXCR, one entry per CDR3 protein. The sample consists of hundreds of thousands of distinct CDR3 sequences, 35% to 40% of them appearing once. Sequenced input: blood. The receptors stem from a man aged 18 to 29 in good health. Each CDR3 is given with its conserved first and last residue. D genes are given only for firm matches. Size tells how often a clone was seen (once, few, many) or the class of an expanded clone, and some rows leave it out.

size	V	J	D	CDR3	DNA
few	TRBV7-2	TRBJ1-1	-	CASSMGRDTEAFF	TGTGCCAGCAGCATGGGCAGAGACACTGAAGCTTTCTTT
-	TRBV29-1	TRBJ2-4	TRBD2	CSVEVSRGGTKAKNIQYF	TGCAGCGTTGAAGTCTCGCGGGGGGGCACCAAAGCCAAAAACATTCAGTACTTC
few	TRBV25-1	TRBJ1-2	-	CASSAVGSGYTF	TGTGCCAGCAGTGCAGTTGGAAGTGGCTACACCTTC
-	TRBV27	TRBJ2-7	-	CASSFLTGNPYEQYF	TGTGCCAGCAGTTTTCTTACAGGGAACCCCTACGAGCAGTACTTC
-	TRBV6-2/TRBV6-3	TRBJ2-7	-	CASRPQGGREQYF	TGTGCCAGCAGACCACAGGGAGGTCGCGAGCAGTACTTC
few	TRBV14	TRBJ2-3	-	CASSQVHVTGDFLDTQYF	TGTGCCAGCAGCCAAGTCCATGTGACAGGCGACTTTCTGGATACGCAGTATTTT
few	TRBV29-1	TRBJ1-1	-	CSVVRLFSPEAFF	TGCAGCGTTGTAAGGCTTTTCAGTCCTGAAGCTTTCTTT
few	TRBV24-1	TRBJ2-5	TRBD1	CATSDWTGGYETQYF	TGTGCCACCAGTGATTGGACAGGGGGCTATGAGACCCAGTACTTC
many	TRBV12-3/TRBV12-4	TRBJ1-5	-	CASTAGENQPQHF	TGTGCCAGCACCGCAGGGGAGAATCAGCCCCAGCATTTT
few	TRBV7-2	TRBJ2-3	-	CASSPNSARTDTQYF	TGTGCCAGCAGCCCTAACAGTGCCCGCACAGATACGCAGTATTTT
-	TRBV29-1	TRBJ1-3	-	CSVALFSGNTIYF	TGCAGCGTTGCTCTCTTCTCTGGAAACACCATATATTTT
-	TRBV3-1	TRBJ1-6	-	CASSQWYGINSPLHF	TGTGCCAGCAGCCAATGGTACGGCATTAATTCACCCCTCCACTTT
-	TRBV20-1	TRBJ1-2	TRBD1	CSARGQGGAGYTF	TGCAGTGCTAGGGGACAGGGAGGTGCTGGCTACACCTTC
few	TRBV20-1	TRBJ1-6	-	CSARLTGSPLHF	TGCAGTGCTCGGCTCACGGGTTCACCCCTCCACTTT
-	TRBV7-9	TRBJ2-5	TRBD2	CASSVIGGSEQYF	TGTGCCAGCAGCGTCATCGGGGGGAGTGAGCAGTACTTC
-	TRBV4-2	TRBJ2-3	-	CASSQGHTSDTQYF	TGTGCCAGCAGCCAGGGGCATACATCAGATACGCAGTATTTT
many	TRBV20-1	TRBJ2-1	-	CSVGDGSYNEQFF	TGCAGTGTCGGGGACGGTTCCTACAATGAGCAGTTCTTC
many	TRBV12-3/TRBV12-4	TRBJ1-2	-	CASSFSSAGYTF	TGTGCCAGCAGTTTCTCCTCCGCAGGCTACACCTTC
-	TRBV7-2	TRBJ1-4	TRBD1	CASSFQLRGRGEKLFF	TGTGCCAGCAGCTTTCAACTTAGGGGGCGGGGTGAAAAACTGTTTTTT
once	TRBV7-2	TRBJ2-5	TRBD2	CASSPSASGVGTQYF	TGTGCCAGCAGCCCATCGGCTAGCGGGGTCGGGACCCAGTACTTC
-	TRBV3-1	TRBJ2-7	-	CASSHGWEQYF	TGTGCCAGCAGCCACGGGTGGGAGCAGTACTTC